This T cell receptor beta chain was captured in a study of blood T cells in healthy people across ages. PCR was performed a second time for about 6 to 12 cycles using a sample-barcoded 5' primer and a J-beta primer mix. TCRdb re-called the 5' RACE reads through MiXCR, storing one row per CDR3 protein. The sample consists of some 920,000 distinct CDR3 sequences, roughly 51% of them appearing once. Sequenced material: blood. This TCR was recovered from a woman aged 55-70 years in good health.

The CDR3, as DNA: TGTGCCAGCAGTTCAGGGGGGAGCGGTTTTGGGTCTGGGGCCAACGTCCTGACTTTC. Residues: CASSSGGSGFGSGANVLTF. V and J are TRBV6-5 and TRBJ2-6, with D possibly matching TRBD1 (7 bases). Trimming left V 4 bases short and J 1 base short, with 20 bases between. The CDR3 spans 19 residues. The germline gives CDR1 MNHEY, CDR2 SVGAGI.